The T cell receptor beta chain described here comes from a study of shared clonotypes between healthy human individuals. General study points: Larger estimated richness was generally seen in naive subsets than in memory subsets. Shared clonotypes across all four donors exceeded non-shared ones in generation probability.

When replicate PCRs were run on sorted subsets, they used 200 to 250 ng DNA, some 29,000 T cell genomes. Assay used: immunoSEQ multiplex PCR; TCRdb lists only in-frame clones, some missing. This sample has 550,000 to 800,000 clones; 90% occur once, and the top ten carry 34%. In the case of this clone: Antigen specificity is unknown.

Every one of the donors was a Caucasian adult that lived in Nashville, Tennessee. V gave up 4 bases and J gave up 0 bases, with 12 bases separating them. Per germline, CDR1 MNHEY and CDR2 SVGAGI. The CDR3 spans 15 residues. This sequence joins TRBV6-5 and TRBJ2-5, with D uncertain. The specimen was memory CD8+ T cells from PBMCs. Noted subset: CD45RO+ cells pooled with CCR7-negative TemRA cells. This TCR was recovered from a man in his late teens or twenties in good health. Some clones in this sample may be carry-over from other donors' samples. CDR3 residues: CASSFNGRNQETQYF. DNA for the CDR3: TGTGCCAGCAGTTTTAACGGACGGAACCAAGAGACCCAGTACTTC.